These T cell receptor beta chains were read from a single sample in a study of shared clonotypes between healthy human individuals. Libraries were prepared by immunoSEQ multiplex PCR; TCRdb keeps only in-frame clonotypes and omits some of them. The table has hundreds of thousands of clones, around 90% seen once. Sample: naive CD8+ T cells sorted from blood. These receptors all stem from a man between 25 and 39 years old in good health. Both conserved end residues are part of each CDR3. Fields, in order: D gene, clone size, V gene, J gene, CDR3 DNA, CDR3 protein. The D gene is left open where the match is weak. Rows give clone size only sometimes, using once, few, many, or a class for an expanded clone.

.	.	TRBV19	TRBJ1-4	TGTGCCTGCGAGGGCATGGATGAAAAACTGTTTTTT	CACEGMDEKLFF
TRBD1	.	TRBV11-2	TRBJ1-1	TGTGCCAGCAGCTTATATACAGGGGGCTACACTGAAGCTTTCTTT	CASSLYTGGYTEAFF
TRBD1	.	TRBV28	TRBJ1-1	TGTGCCAGCAGAGTAGGGACAGGGGGCTTGAACACTGAAGCTTTCTTT	CASRVGTGGLNTEAFF
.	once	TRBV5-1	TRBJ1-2	TGCGCCAGCAGCTCGAAATCAGGGGAATTCGACTATGGCTACACCTTC	CASSSKSGEFDYGYTF
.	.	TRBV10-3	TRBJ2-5	TGTGCCATCAGTTCCGGAACGGGATTGGGGTCAGAGACCCAGTACTTC	CAISSGTGLGSETQYF
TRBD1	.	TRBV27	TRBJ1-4	TGTGCCAGCAGTCCGACCGGACAGGGTGGGGGTGAAAAACTGTTTTTT	CASSPTGQGGGEKLFF
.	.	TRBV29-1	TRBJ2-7	TGCAGCGTTGTGCCAAGCGGGCGGAGCTCCTACGAGCAGTACTTC	CSVVPSGRSSYEQYF
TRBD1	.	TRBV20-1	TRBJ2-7	TGCAGTGCCCGGACAGGGACCGAGCAGTACTTC	CSARTGTEQYF
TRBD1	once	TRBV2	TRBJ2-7	TGTGCCAGCAGTGAATGGACAGGGCCTTTAGACGAGCAGTACTTC	CASSEWTGPLDEQYF
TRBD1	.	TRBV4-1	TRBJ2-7	TGCGCCAGCAGTCCTACCGGGACAGGGGAGTCTTACGAGCAGTACTTC	CASSPTGTGESYEQYF
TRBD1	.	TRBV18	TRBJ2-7	TGTGCCAGCTCACCTTACAGGGGCTACGAGCAGTACTTC	CASSPYRGYEQYF
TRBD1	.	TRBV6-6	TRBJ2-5	TGTGCCAGCAATTACGGACAGGACCAAGAGACCCAGTACTTC	CASNYGQDQETQYF
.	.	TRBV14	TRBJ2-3	TGTGCCAGCAGCCAAAGGGCCAGTAGCACAGATACGCAGTATTTT	CASSQRASSTDTQYF
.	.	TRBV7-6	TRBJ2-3	TGTGCCAGCAGCTTATTTGGGTCGGGTACAGATACGCAGTATTTT	CASSLFGSGTDTQYF
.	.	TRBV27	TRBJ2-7	TGTGCCAGCAGTCGGGGTAGCTCCTACGAGCAGTACTTC	CASSRGSSYEQYF
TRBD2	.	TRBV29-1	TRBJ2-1	TGCAGCGTTGAACCGAGAAGGACGGGAGGGCCAGGTGAGCAGTTCTTC	CSVEPRRTGGPGEQFF
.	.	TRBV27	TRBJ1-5	TGTGCCAGCAGTTTCCTCAATCAGCCCCAGCATTTT	CASSFLNQPQHF
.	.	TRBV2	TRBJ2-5	TGTGCCAGCAGCTTAGAGACCCAGTACTTC	CASSLETQYF
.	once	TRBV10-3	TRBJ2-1	TGTGCCATCAGTGATTTTGATGGGGGCCGCAATGAGCAGTTCTTC	CAISDFDGGRNEQFF
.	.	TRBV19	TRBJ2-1	TGTGCCAGTAACTCGCCGAGGGCCTACAATGAGCAGTTCTTC	CASNSPRAYNEQFF
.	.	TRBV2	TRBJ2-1	TGTGCCGTCACAAGGGGGGCGGAGATATACAATGAGCAGTTCTTC	CAVTRGAEIYNEQFF
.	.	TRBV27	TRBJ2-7	TGTGCCAGCAGTTTCGATGGCTACGAGCAGTACTTC	CASSFDGYEQYF
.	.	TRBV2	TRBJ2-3	TGTGCCAGCATCCTCTGGGGGTACGGGCCAGATACGCAGTATTTT	CASILWGYGPDTQYF
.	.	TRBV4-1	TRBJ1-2	TGCGCCAGCAGCCAAGGCTGGACAGAACTACGCTATGGCTACACCTTC	CASSQGWTELRYGYTF
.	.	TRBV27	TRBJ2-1	TGTGCCAGCAGCACCCTGGCCGGTCGGATCAATGAGCAGTTCTTC	CASSTLAGRINEQFF
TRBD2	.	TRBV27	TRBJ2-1	TGTGCCAGCAGCCCCCCTAGCGGGGCCTACAATGAGCAGTTCTTC	CASSPPSGAYNEQFF
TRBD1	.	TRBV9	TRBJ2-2	TGTGCCAGCAGCGAATACAGGGGGACCGGGGAGCTGTTTTTT	CASSEYRGTGELFF
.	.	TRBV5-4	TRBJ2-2	TGTGCCAGCAGCTTGGAGGCCGGGGAGCTGTTTTTT	CASSLEAGELFF
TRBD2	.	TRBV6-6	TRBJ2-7	TGTGCCAGCTGGGGCGGGAGCCCGGCGGGGGAGCAGTACTTC	CASWGGSPAGEQYF
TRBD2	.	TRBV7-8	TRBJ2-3	TGTGCCAGCAGCCCCTTAGCGGGGGGGAACACAGATACGCAGTATTTT	CASSPLAGGNTDTQYF
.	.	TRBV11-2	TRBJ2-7	TGTGCCAGCAGCTTAAAAGCCGGGGCCTCCTACGAGCAGTACTTC	CASSLKAGASYEQYF
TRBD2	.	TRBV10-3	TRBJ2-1	TGTGCCATCAGTGAGCCTGGACTAGCTGTCCATGAGCAGTTCTTC	CAISEPGLAVHEQFF
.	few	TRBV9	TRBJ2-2	TGTGCCAGCAGCGTAGGGCAGGGGCAGAGCGGGGAGCTGTTTTTT	CASSVGQGQSGELFF
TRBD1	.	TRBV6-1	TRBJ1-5	TGTGCCAGCAACAGGGGGAGCAATCAGCCCCAGCATTTT	CASNRGSNQPQHF
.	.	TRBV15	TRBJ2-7	TGTGCCACCAGCCAAACACCCCCGACGACAATTGAGAACTACGAGCAGTACTTC	CATSQTPPTTIENYEQYF
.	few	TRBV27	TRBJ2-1	TGTGCCAGCAGCAACTCCTACAATGAGCAGTTCTTC	CASSNSYNEQFF
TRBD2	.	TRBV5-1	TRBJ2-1	TGCGCCAGCAGCTTGGCCCTAGCGGGACTATCCTACAATGAGCAGTTCTTC	CASSLALAGLSYNEQFF
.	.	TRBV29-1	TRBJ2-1	TGCAGCGTTGAAAGGCGGGACTACAATGAGCAGTTCTTC	CSVERRDYNEQFF
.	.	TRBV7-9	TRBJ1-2	TGTGCCAGCAGCTTAGCGGCAGAGCTTTATGGCTACACCTTC	CASSLAAELYGYTF
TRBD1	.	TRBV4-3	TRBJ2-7	TGCGCCAGCAGCCAAGATCGGAGAGGGGGCGGCTACGAGCAGTACTTC	CASSQDRRGGGYEQYF
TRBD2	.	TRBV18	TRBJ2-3	TGTGCCAGCTCACCGACCCTAGCGGGAACAGATACGCAGTATTTT	CASSPTLAGTDTQYF
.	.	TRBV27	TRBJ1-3	TGTGCCAGCAGTCTCACAGTTGGAAACACCATATATTTT	CASSLTVGNTIYF
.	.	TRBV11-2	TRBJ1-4	TGTGCCAGCAGCTTGATAAGCGCAACTAATGAAAAACTGTTTTTT	CASSLISATNEKLFF
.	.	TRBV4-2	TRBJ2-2	TGTGCCAGCAGCCAAGGCATGGCCACCGGGGAGCTGTTTTTT	CASSQGMATGELFF
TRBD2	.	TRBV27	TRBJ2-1	TGTGCCAGCAGTTCTCTAGCGGGAGGGTGGGGCAATGAGCAGTTCTTC	CASSSLAGGWGNEQFF
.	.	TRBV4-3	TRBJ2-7	TGCGCCAGCAGCCAAGAAAGACAACCCAGCTCCTACGAGCAGTACTTC	CASSQERQPSSYEQYF
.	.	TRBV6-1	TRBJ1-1	TGTGCCAGCGTTCCCCCCAGGGGCGGGAGCACTGAAGCTTTCTTT	CASVPPRGGSTEAFF
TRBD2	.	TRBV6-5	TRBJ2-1	TGTGCCAGCAGTGTCAGCGGGAGACGGGCTGGGGAGCAGTTCTTC	CASSVSGRRAGEQFF
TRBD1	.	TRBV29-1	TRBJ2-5	TGCAGCGTAGGCAGGGGGAATGAGGAGACCCAGTACTTC	CSVGRGNEETQYF
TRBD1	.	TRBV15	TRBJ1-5	TGTGCCACCAGCCGAGACAGGGGGCTGAGTCAGCCCCAGCATTTT	CATSRDRGLSQPQHF
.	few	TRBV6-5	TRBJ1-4	TGTGCCAGCAGTAGTGCAACTAATGAAAAACTGTTTTTT	CASSSATNEKLFF